The present T cell receptor beta chain was sequenced within a study of read filtering for tumor transcriptome and immune sequencing. Study-level background: After DNase treatment, RNA was made into whole-transcriptome libraries. The study, taken as a whole, reports: Approximately 77% of IR-seq clonotypes had a single read, yet these held approximately 3.5% of reads. The CD138-negative fraction was mixed bone marrow immune cells, not pure T cells.

This clonotype was seen repeatedly, ten times or more. Its antigen remains unidentified. From around 440 ng of RNA, a library with molecular barcoded alpha/delta and beta/gamma adaptors was made. TCRdb re-called the reads through MiXCR, storing one row per CDR3 protein. The table lists some 9,000 distinct CDR3 sequences, roughly 15% of them singletons. The V gene's germline CDR1 is SGHTA and CDR2 FQGTGA. Trimming left V 1 base short and J 2 bases short, with 11 bases between. This CDR3 has 16 residues. This TCR derives from a donor aged 40 or over with multiple myeloma. This chain joins TRBV7-3 and TRBJ2-2; D gene uncertain. The sequenced sample consisted of a population of CD138-negative cells sorted from bone marrow. Here the CDR3 reads CASSLNRGPNTGELFF. The CDR3 coding sequence is TGTGCCAGCAGCTTAAACCGCGGCCCTAACACCGGGGAGCTGTTTTTT.